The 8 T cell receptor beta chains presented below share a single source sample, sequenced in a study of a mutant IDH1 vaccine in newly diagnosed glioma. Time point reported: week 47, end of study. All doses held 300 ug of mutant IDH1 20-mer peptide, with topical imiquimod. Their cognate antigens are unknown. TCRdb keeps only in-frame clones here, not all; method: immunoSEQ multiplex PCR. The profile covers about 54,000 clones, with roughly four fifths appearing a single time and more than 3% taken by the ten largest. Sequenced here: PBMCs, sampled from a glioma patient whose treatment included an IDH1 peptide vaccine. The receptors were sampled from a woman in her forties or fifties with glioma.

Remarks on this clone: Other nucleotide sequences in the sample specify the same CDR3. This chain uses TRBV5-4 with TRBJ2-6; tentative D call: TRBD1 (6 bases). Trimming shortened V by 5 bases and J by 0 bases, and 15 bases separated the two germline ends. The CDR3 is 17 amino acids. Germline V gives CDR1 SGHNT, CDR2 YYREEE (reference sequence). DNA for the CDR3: TGTGCCAGCAGTTTTGGGGGCAGGAGCTCTGGGGCCAACGTCCTGACTTTC. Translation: CASSFGGRSSGANVLTF.

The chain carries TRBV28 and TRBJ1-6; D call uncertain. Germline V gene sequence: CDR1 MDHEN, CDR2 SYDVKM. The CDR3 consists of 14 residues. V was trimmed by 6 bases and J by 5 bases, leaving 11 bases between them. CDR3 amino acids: CASSLLSHNSPLHF. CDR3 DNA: TGTGCCAGCAGCCTACTCAGCCATAATTCACCCCTCCACTTT.

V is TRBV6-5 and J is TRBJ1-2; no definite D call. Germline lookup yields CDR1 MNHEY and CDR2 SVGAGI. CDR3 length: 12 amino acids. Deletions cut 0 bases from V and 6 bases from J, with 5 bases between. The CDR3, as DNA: TGTGCCAGCAGTTACTCGAGGAATGGCTACACCTTC. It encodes CASSYSRNGYTF.

The chain's CDR3 is CASSFVQGSGGLEVETQYF. CDR3 DNA: TGTGCCAGCAGTTTCGTACAGGGTTCAGGGGGTTTAGAGGTCGAGACCCAGTACTTC. The chain joins TRBV27 to TRBJ2-5, with TRBD1 matching over 7 bases. The length of the CDR3 is 19 residues. Germline trimming cut 3 bases from V and 5 bases from J; bases unmatched to any gene: 21. Germline V gives CDR1 MNHEY, CDR2 SMNVEV (reference sequence).

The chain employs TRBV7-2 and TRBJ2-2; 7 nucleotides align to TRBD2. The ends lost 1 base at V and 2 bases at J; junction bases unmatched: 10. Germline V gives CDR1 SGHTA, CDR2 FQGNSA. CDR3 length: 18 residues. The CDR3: CASSLVLGRGDNTGELFF. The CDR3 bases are TGTGCCAGCAGCTTAGTTCTGGGCCGGGGGGACAACACCGGGGAGCTGTTTTTT.

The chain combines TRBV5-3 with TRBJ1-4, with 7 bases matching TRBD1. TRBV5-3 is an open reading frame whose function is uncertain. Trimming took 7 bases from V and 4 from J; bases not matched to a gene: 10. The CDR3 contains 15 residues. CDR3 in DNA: TGTGCCAGACACAGGGGCCGATTAAATAATGAAAAACTGTTTTTT. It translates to CARHRGRLNNEKLFF.

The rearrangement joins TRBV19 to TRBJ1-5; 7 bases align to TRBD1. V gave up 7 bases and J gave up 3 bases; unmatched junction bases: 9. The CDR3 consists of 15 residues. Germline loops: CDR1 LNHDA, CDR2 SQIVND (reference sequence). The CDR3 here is CASNPRQGLNQPQHF. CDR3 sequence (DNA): TGTGCCAGTAATCCTAGACAGGGACTCAATCAGCCCCAGCATTTT.

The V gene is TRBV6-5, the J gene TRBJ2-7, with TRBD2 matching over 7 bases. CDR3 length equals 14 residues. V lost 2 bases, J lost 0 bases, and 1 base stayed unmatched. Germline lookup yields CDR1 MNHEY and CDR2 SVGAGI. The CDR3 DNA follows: TGTGCCAGCAGTTACCGGGACTACTCCTACGAGCAGTACTTC. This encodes CASSYRDYSYEQYF.